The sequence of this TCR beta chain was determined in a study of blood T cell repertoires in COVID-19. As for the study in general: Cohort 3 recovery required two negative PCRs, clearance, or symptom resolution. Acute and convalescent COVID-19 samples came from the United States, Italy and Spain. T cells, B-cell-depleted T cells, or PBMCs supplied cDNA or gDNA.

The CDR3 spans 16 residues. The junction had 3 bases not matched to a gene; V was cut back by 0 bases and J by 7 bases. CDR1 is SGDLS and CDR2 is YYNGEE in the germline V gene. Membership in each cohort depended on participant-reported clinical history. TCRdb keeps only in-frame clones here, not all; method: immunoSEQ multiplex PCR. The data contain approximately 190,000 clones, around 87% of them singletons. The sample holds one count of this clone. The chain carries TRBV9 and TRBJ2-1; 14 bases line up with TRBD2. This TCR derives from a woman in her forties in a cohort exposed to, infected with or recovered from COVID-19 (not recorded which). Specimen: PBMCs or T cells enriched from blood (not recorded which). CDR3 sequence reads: CASSVVGTSGRNEQFF. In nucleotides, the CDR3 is TGTGCCAGCAGCGTAGTCGGGACTAGCGGGAGAAATGAGCAGTTCTTC.